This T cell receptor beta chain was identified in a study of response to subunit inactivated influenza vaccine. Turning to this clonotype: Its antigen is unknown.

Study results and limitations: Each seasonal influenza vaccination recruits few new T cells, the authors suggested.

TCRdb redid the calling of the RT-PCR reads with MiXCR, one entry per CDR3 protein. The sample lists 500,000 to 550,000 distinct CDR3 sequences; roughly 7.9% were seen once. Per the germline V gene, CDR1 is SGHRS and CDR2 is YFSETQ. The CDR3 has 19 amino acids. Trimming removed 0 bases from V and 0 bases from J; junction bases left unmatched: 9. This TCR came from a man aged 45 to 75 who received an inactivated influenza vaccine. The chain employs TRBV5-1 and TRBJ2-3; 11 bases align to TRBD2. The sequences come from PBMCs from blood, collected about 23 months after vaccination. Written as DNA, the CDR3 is TGCGCCAGCAGCTTGGAGCTAGCGGGAGGATCGACTAGCACAGATACGCAGTATTTT. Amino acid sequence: CASSLELAGGSTSTDTQYF.